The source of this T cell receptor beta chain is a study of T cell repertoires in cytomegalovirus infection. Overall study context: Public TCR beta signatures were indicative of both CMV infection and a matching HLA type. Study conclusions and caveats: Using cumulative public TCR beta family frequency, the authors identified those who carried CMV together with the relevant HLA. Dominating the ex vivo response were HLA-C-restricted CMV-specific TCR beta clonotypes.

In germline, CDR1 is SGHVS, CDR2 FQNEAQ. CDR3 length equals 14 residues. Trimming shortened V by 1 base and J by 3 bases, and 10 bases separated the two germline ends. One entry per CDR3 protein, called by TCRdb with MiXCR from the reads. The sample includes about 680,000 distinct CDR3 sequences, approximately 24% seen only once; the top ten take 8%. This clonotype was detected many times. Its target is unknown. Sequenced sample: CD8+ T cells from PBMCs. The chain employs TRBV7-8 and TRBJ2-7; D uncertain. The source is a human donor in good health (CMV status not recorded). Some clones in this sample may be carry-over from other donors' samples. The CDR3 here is CASSLGGNFYEQYF. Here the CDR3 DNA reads TGTGCCAGCAGCTTAGGAGGCAACTTCTACGAGCAGTACTTC.